The 11 T cell receptor beta chains below all came from one sample that was sequenced in a study of T cell repertoires in ileal Crohn's disease. Clones were sequenced by immunoSEQ multiplex PCR, and TCRdb holds only the in-frame ones, with some missing. In the table there are roughly 13,000 clones, roughly 85% of which are singletons. Specimen: ileal tissue. The receptor source for this set is an adult with Crohn's disease.

The chain uses TRBV29-1 and TRBJ2-7; perhaps TRBD2 as D (5 bases). Germline lookup yields CDR1 SQVTM and CDR2 ANQGSEA. With 4 bases removed from V and 6 bases from J, the gap between germline ends came to 13 bases. The CDR3 has 12 amino acids. CDR3 region: CSVAAGEREQYF. The CDR3 nucleotides are TGCAGCGTTGCAGCCGGGGAGCGCGAGCAGTACTTC.

J is TRBJ2-5 and V is TRBV15; 11 bases are shared with TRBD2. With V trimmed by 0 bases and J by 5 bases, 8 bases remained unmatched. Germline V CDR1 and CDR2: LNHNV, YYDKDF (reference sequence). This CDR3 contains 17 residues. The CDR3 DNA is TGTGCCACCAGCAGAGATATTAGCGGGGGGGCCGGGGAGACCCAGTACTTC. It yields the protein CATSRDISGGAGETQYF. Full variable domain (remainder filled in from reference TRBV15 and TRBJ2-5): DAMVIQNPRYQVTQFGKPVTLSCSQTLNHNVMYWYQQKSSQAPKLLFHYYDKDFNNEADTPDNFQSRRPNTSFCFLDIRSPGLGDTAMYLCATSRDISGGAGETQYFGPGTRLLVL.

V gene TRBV7-9 combines with J gene TRBJ2-7; 10 bases match TRBD2. Germline CDR1 SEHNR, CDR2 FQNEAQ (reference sequence). Trimming cost V 8 bases and J 3 bases; bases outside gene matches: 7. The CDR3 is 14 amino acids. CDR3 DNA: TGTGCCAGCGGCCCTAGCGGGAGCTACTACGAGCAGTACTTC. Protein product: CASGPSGSYYEQYF.

This chain uses TRBV19 with TRBJ2-4; D perhaps matches TRBD1 (6 bases). The CDR3 runs to 13 residues. Deletions cut 6 bases from V and 9 bases from J, with 15 bases between. Germline V gives CDR1 LNHDA, CDR2 SQIVND (reference sequence). The DNA for the CDR3 is TGTGCCAGTAGCCCCTGGACAGTAAGCATTCAGTACTTC. It encodes CASSPWTVSIQYF.

The J gene is TRBJ2-7, the V gene TRBV5-4, with D perhaps TRBD1 (6 bases). V lost 4 bases to trimming and J lost 0 bases, with 20 bases between them. Germline CDR1 reads SGHNT; CDR2 reads YYREEE (reference sequence). The CDR3 has 17 amino acids. The DNA of the CDR3 is TGTGCCAGCAGCCCTCCCCGTACAGGGTCGATCTCCTACGAGCAGTACTTC. Amino acid sequence: CASSPPRTGSISYEQYF.

The CDR3 region is CASSPAAGGDTQYF. The DNA for the CDR3 is TGTGCCAGCTCACCGGCGGCGGGAGGGGATACGCAGTATTTT. The chain employs TRBV18 and TRBJ2-3; 9 nucleotides agree with TRBD2. V trimming: 3 bases; J trimming: 6 bases; junction bases outside the gene matches: 4. The CDR3 loop spans 14 amino acids. Germline V gene sequence: CDR1 KGHSH, CDR2 LQKENI.

V is TRBV6-1 and J is TRBJ1-2; possible D gene TRBD1, 5 bases. Germline V lookup: CDR1 MNHNS, CDR2 SASEGT. The CDR3 has 14 residues. V lost 2 bases to trimming and J lost 4 bases, with 11 bases between them. DNA for the CDR3: TGTGCCAGCAGTGAATCAGGAGGGACCTATGGCTACACCTTC. Its translation: CASSESGGTYGYTF.

The gene calls are TRBV6-5 and TRBJ1-1, with no clear D. Germline loops: CDR1 MNHEY, CDR2 SVGAGI. The CDR3 spans 14 residues. Between the trimmed V and J ends, which lost 7 bases and 6 bases, there was a span of 18 bases. The CDR3: CASKPPRLSAEAFF. CDR3 coding DNA: TGTGCCAGCAAACCCCCGAGGTTGAGTGCTGAAGCTTTCTTT.

This chain uses TRBV18 with TRBJ1-3, with D possibly being TRBD1 (6 bases). CDR1 is KGHSH and CDR2 is LQKENI in the germline V gene. V was shortened by 4 bases and J by 0 bases, with 22 bases between the two germline ends. The length of the CDR3 is 19 residues. The CDR3 DNA reads TGTGCCAGCTCACTTCACCGGGACACTGCAGGGTACTCTGGAAACACCATATATTTT. Translating gives CASSLHRDTAGYSGNTIYF.

The V gene is TRBV7-3, the J gene TRBJ2-2; maybe TRBD2 (6 bases). This CDR3 is built from 13 residues. CDR1 and CDR2 from the germline V gene are SGHTA and FQGTGA. With 5 bases removed from V and 5 bases from J, the gap between germline ends came to 9 bases. The CDR3 bases are TGTGCCAGCAGCCACGGGGGAACCGGGGAGCTGTTTTTT. It codes for CASSHGGTGELFF.

The gene calls are TRBV7-2 and TRBJ2-7; D perhaps matches TRBD1 (6 bases). Germline CDR1 SGHTA, CDR2 FQGNSA. The CDR3 loop spans 14 amino acids. Trimming took 6 bases from V and 4 from J, leaving 16 bases between them. The CDR3 here is CASSPQTGSYEQYF. CDR3 in DNA: TGTGCCAGCAGTCCACAAACAGGGTCGTACGAGCAGTACTTC.